This T cell receptor (beta chain) was obtained from a study of Ad26.COV2.S vaccination and SARS-CoV-2 variants. This CDR3 region has 12 residues. V was clipped by 3 bases and J by 5 bases, with 7 bases between them. Germline V gives CDR1 KGHSH, CDR2 LQKENI. TCRdb's table, derived via immunoSEQ multiplex PCR, lists solely in-frame clones and lacks some. This table has fewer than 100,000 clones, approximately 77% appearing once. In regard to this clone: The same CDR3 is also encoded by other DNA sequences in this sample.

The material was peripheral blood, obtained after recovery from COVID-19. The clonotype was recovered from a human donor who had recovered from COVID-19. The V and J genes are TRBV18 and TRBJ2-5; possible D gene TRBD2, 6 bases. The chain's CDR3 is CASSPRGETQYF. The CDR3 coding sequence is TGTGCCAGCTCACCCCGGGGGGAGACCCAGTACTTC.